Detailed here is one T cell receptor beta chain. Antigen: not known. These data are taken from a study of a mutant IDH1 vaccine in newly diagnosed glioma. Overall study context: Onset of vaccination occurred 4-6 weeks following radiotherapy alone, or with temozolomide cycles.

The time point here: week 47, end of study. Each dose of the vaccine consisted of 300 ug of mutant IDH1 20-mer peptide, with topical imiquimod. In weeks 1, 3, 5, 7, 11, 15, 19 and 23, patients were vaccinated. V was clipped by 8 bases and J by 2 bases; unmatched bases: 9. Germline loops: CDR1 MNHNS, CDR2 SASEGT. CDR3 length: 15 residues. Measured with immunoSEQ multiplex PCR; TCRdb has only the in-frame clones, and not every one. The sample yields tens of thousands of clones, over 80% seen once. This rearrangement joins TRBV6-1 to TRBJ1-3; 7 nucleotides align to TRBD1. The sample in question was PBMCs, obtained from a glioma patient whose treatment included an IDH1 peptide vaccine. The sequence was collected from a woman aged 50 to 65 with glioma. CDR3 residues: CASHRGEYAGNTIYF. CDR3 bases: TGTGCCAGCCACAGGGGCGAGTACGCTGGAAACACCATATATTTT.